These T cell receptor beta chains were read from a single sample in a study of kidney transplant recipient with SARS-CoV-2 infection. TCRdb reprocessed the reads with MiXCR, giving one entry per CDR3 protein. The sample has some 220,000 distinct CDR3 sequences; 29% are singletons. The sample in question was a blood sample, obtained at baseline and on approximately day 120 from a kidney transplant recipient. These receptors originate from a young adult male patient who had COVID-19 and was a kidney transplant recipient. The graft donor may be the source of some T cells. Both conserved end residues are part of each CDR3. The D gene is left open where the match is weak. Size is stated for part of the rows, as once, few or many counts, or as a class when the clone is expanded.

j_gene: TRBJ1-1
abundance: many
v_gene: TRBV5-1
d_gene: TRBD1
CDR3aa: CASSRTGDTEAFF
CDR3nt: TGCGCCAGCAGCAGGACAGGTGACACTGAAGCTTTCTTT

j_gene: TRBJ2-2
abundance: many
v_gene: TRBV9
d_gene: TRBD1
CDR3aa: CASSVSEGGYGWDTGELFF
CDR3nt: TGTGCCAGCAGCGTCTCGGAAGGGGGCTACGGTTGGGACACCGGGGAGCTGTTTTTT

j_gene: TRBJ2-4
abundance: -
v_gene: TRBV29-1
d_gene: TRBD1
CDR3aa: CSAEARDRGFQNIQYF
CDR3nt: TGCAGCGCCGAGGCAAGGGACAGGGGTTTCCAAAACATTCAGTACTTC

j_gene: TRBJ2-1
abundance: many
v_gene: TRBV5-5
d_gene: -
CDR3aa: CASSFTGAGYNEQFF
CDR3nt: TGTGCCAGCAGCTTTACAGGGGCGGGATACAATGAGCAGTTCTTC

j_gene: TRBJ2-5
abundance: many
v_gene: TRBV27
d_gene: -
CDR3aa: CASSLSRGAVGTQYF
CDR3nt: TGTGCCAGCAGTTTAAGCCGGGGGGCCGTGGGGACCCAGTACTTC

j_gene: TRBJ2-1
abundance: -
v_gene: TRBV19
d_gene: TRBD1
CDR3aa: CASRDRGYNEQFF
CDR3nt: TGTGCCAGTAGGGACAGGGGATACAATGAGCAGTTCTTC

j_gene: TRBJ2-7
abundance: many
v_gene: TRBV7-2
d_gene: TRBD2
CDR3aa: CASSYTSLRLAGISYEQYF
CDR3nt: TGTGCCAGCAGCTATACAAGTTTGAGACTAGCGGGAATCTCATACGAGCAGTACTTC

j_gene: TRBJ1-2
abundance: many
v_gene: TRBV19
d_gene: -
CDR3aa: CASSSSPTNRKTYGYTF
CDR3nt: TGTGCCAGTAGTTCCTCACCGACAAATCGAAAGACCTATGGCTACACCTTC

j_gene: TRBJ1-2
abundance: -
v_gene: TRBV11-2
d_gene: -
CDR3aa: CASSVSLTSRKTYGYTF
CDR3nt: TGTGCCAGCAGCGTAAGCTTAACAAGCAGAAAGACCTATGGCTACACCTTC

j_gene: TRBJ1-2
abundance: many
v_gene: TRBV6-4
d_gene: -
CDR3aa: CASSKRCSHGKTYGYTF
CDR3nt: TGTGCCAGCAGTAAGAGGTGCTCACACGGAAAGACCTATGGCTACACCTTC

j_gene: TRBJ2-1
abundance: -
v_gene: TRBV24-1
d_gene: TRBD2
CDR3aa: CATSDLQLAGHNEQFF
CDR3nt: TGTGCCACCAGTGATTTGCAACTAGCGGGCCACAATGAGCAGTTCTTC

j_gene: TRBJ2-2
abundance: many
v_gene: TRBV6-5
d_gene: -
CDR3aa: CASKRAEDTGELFF
CDR3nt: TGTGCCAGCAAGCGAGCGGAGGACACCGGGGAGCTGTTTTTT

j_gene: TRBJ1-1
abundance: many
v_gene: TRBV28
d_gene: -
CDR3aa: CASSLDRMNTEAFF
CDR3nt: TGTGCCAGCAGTTTGGACAGAATGAACACTGAAGCTTTCTTT

j_gene: TRBJ1-1
abundance: many
v_gene: TRBV30
d_gene: TRBD1
CDR3aa: CAWSVDRGESRVEAFF
CDR3nt: TGTGCCTGGAGTGTAGACAGGGGGGAATCCCGGGTTGAAGCTTTCTTT

j_gene: TRBJ1-2
abundance: many
v_gene: TRBV19
d_gene: TRBD1
CDR3aa: CASSRTGSGGYTF
CDR3nt: TGTGCCAGTAGTAGGACAGGGTCGGGTGGCTACACCTTC

j_gene: TRBJ1-2
abundance: many
v_gene: TRBV6-1
d_gene: -
CDR3aa: CASSDIPSMRKTYGYTF
CDR3nt: TGTGCCAGCAGTGACATACCCTCTATGCGAAAGACCTATGGCTACACCTTC

j_gene: TRBJ2-7
abundance: many
v_gene: TRBV28
d_gene: TRBD1
CDR3aa: CASSTPRTGAYEQYF
CDR3nt: TGTGCCAGCAGTACACCTCGGACAGGGGCCTACGAGCAGTACTTC

j_gene: TRBJ2-5
abundance: once
v_gene: TRBV9
d_gene: -
CDR3aa: CASSVVGQKQETQYF
CDR3nt: TGTGCCAGCAGCGTAGTCGGACAGAAACAAGAGACCCAGTACTTC

j_gene: TRBJ2-7
abundance: many
v_gene: TRBV28
d_gene: -
CDR3aa: CASSFRISGDLSYEQYF
CDR3nt: TGTGCCAGCAGTTTTAGAATTTCGGGGGACCTTTCCTACGAGCAGTACTTC

j_gene: TRBJ2-7
abundance: many
v_gene: TRBV23-1
d_gene: -
CDR3aa: CASSQIPPGNEQYF
CDR3nt: TGCGCCAGCAGTCAAATACCGCCAGGGAACGAGCAGTACTTC

j_gene: TRBJ1-6
abundance: medium-sized
v_gene: TRBV7-9
d_gene: -
CDR3aa: CASSSSQSPLRWDNSPLHF
CDR3nt: TGTGCCAGCAGTTCTTCACAGTCCCCTCTGAGGTGGGATAATTCACCCCTCCACTTT

j_gene: TRBJ1-2
abundance: many
v_gene: TRBV24-1
d_gene: -
CDR3aa: CATSMRHSTRKTYGYTF
CDR3nt: TGTGCCACCAGTATGAGACATAGTACCAGAAAGACCTATGGCTACACCTTC

j_gene: TRBJ1-2
abundance: -
v_gene: TRBV25-1
d_gene: -
CDR3aa: CASSGVWELGKTYGYTF
CDR3nt: TGTGCCAGCAGTGGTGTGTGGGAACTGGGAAAGACCTATGGCTACACCTTC

j_gene: TRBJ2-7
abundance: many
v_gene: TRBV4-1
d_gene: -
CDR3aa: CASSQPWESPYEQYF
CDR3nt: TGCGCCAGCAGCCAGCCCTGGGAGAGCCCCTACGAGCAGTACTTC

j_gene: TRBJ2-2
abundance: many
v_gene: TRBV28
d_gene: -
CDR3aa: CASSTDSFTGELFF
CDR3nt: TGTGCCAGCAGTACGGACAGTTTCACCGGGGAGCTGTTTTTT

j_gene: TRBJ1-1
abundance: many
v_gene: TRBV16
d_gene: -
CDR3aa: CASTLGPALATEAFF
CDR3nt: TGTGCCAGCACCTTAGGTCCAGCTCTGGCCACTGAAGCTTTCTTT

j_gene: TRBJ1-2
abundance: many
v_gene: TRBV5-5
d_gene: -
CDR3aa: CASNFGVSRKTYGYTF
CDR3nt: TGTGCCAGCAACTTCGGTGTCTCGCGAAAGACCTATGGCTACACCTTC

j_gene: TRBJ1-6
abundance: -
v_gene: TRBV20-1
d_gene: -
CDR3aa: CSARDSGNNSPLHF
CDR3nt: TGCAGTGCTAGAGATTCCGGGAATAATTCACCCCTCCACTTT

j_gene: TRBJ1-2
abundance: many
v_gene: TRBV5-4
d_gene: -
CDR3aa: CASSSTVPGKTYGYTF
CDR3nt: TGTGCCAGCTCATCGACCGTACCAGGAAAGACCTATGGCTACACCTTC

j_gene: TRBJ1-1
abundance: many
v_gene: TRBV5-6
d_gene: -
CDR3aa: CASSLVVGEAFF
CDR3nt: TGTGCCAGCAGCTTGGTGGTGGGGGAAGCTTTCTTT

j_gene: TRBJ1-2
abundance: many
v_gene: TRBV7-9
d_gene: -
CDR3aa: CASSRCIYHGKTYGYTF
CDR3nt: TGTGCCAGCAGCAGATGTATATACCATGGAAAGACCTATGGCTACACCTTC

j_gene: TRBJ2-7
abundance: many
v_gene: TRBV19
d_gene: TRBD1
CDR3aa: CASSTRQGAVYEQYF
CDR3nt: TGTGCCAGTAGCACCCGACAGGGGGCAGTTTACGAGCAGTACTTC

j_gene: TRBJ2-3
abundance: many
v_gene: TRBV7-2
d_gene: -
CDR3aa: CASSLPDTQYF
CDR3nt: TGTGCCAGCAGCTTACCAGATACGCAGTATTTT

j_gene: TRBJ1-5
abundance: many
v_gene: TRBV6-5
d_gene: TRBD1
CDR3aa: CASSLTTGSNQPQHF
CDR3nt: TGTGCCAGCAGCCTCACGACAGGGTCGAATCAGCCCCAGCATTTT

j_gene: TRBJ2-6
abundance: -
v_gene: TRBV9
d_gene: TRBD1
CDR3aa: CASSVQGALPGANVLTF
CDR3nt: TGTGCCAGCAGCGTACAGGGGGCGCTTCCTGGGGCCAACGTCCTGACTTTC

j_gene: TRBJ2-5
abundance: few
v_gene: TRBV10-2
d_gene: -
CDR3aa: CASGGLETSHETQYF
CDR3nt: TGCGCCAGCGGGGGCCTAGAGACTAGCCACGAGACCCAGTACTTC

j_gene: TRBJ1-1
abundance: many
v_gene: TRBV18
d_gene: -
CDR3aa: CASSLVDTEAFF
CDR3nt: TGTGCCAGCTCTCTCGTGGACACTGAAGCTTTCTTT

j_gene: TRBJ2-3
abundance: many
v_gene: TRBV5-1
d_gene: TRBD1
CDR3aa: CASSFSRDRGDTQYF
CDR3nt: TGCGCCAGCAGCTTTTCAAGGGACAGGGGTGATACGCAGTATTTT

j_gene: TRBJ2-1
abundance: many
v_gene: TRBV27
d_gene: TRBD1
CDR3aa: CATADRGSNNEQFF
CDR3nt: TGTGCCACAGCCGACAGGGGCTCTAACAATGAGCAGTTCTTC

j_gene: TRBJ2-3
abundance: few
v_gene: TRBV4-3
d_gene: -
CDR3aa: CASSQDVTDTQYF
CDR3nt: TGCGCCAGCAGCCAAGATGTTACAGATACGCAGTATTTT

j_gene: TRBJ1-5
abundance: many
v_gene: TRBV24-1
d_gene: -
CDR3aa: CATSDSDPQPQHF
CDR3nt: TGTGCCACCAGTGACTCCGACCCTCAGCCCCAGCATTTT

j_gene: TRBJ1-1
abundance: many
v_gene: TRBV11-3
d_gene: -
CDR3aa: CASRGGGNSEAFF
CDR3nt: TGTGCCAGCAGGGGGGGGGGAAACTCAGAGGCTTTCTTT

j_gene: TRBJ1-6
abundance: many
v_gene: TRBV30
d_gene: -
CDR3aa: CAWSKIDGYSPLHF
CDR3nt: TGTGCCTGGAGTAAAATCGACGGTTATTCACCCCTCCACTTT

j_gene: TRBJ1-2
abundance: many
v_gene: TRBV10-3
d_gene: -
CDR3aa: CAISELVHYGYTF
CDR3nt: TGTGCCATCAGTGAACTGGTTCACTATGGCTACACCTTC